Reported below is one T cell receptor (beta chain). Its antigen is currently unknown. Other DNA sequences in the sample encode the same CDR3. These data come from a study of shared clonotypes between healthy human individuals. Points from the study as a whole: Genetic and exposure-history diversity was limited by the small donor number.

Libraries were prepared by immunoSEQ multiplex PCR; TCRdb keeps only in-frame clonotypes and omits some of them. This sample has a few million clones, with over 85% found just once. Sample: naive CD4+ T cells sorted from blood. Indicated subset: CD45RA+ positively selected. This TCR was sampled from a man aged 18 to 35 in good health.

CDR3 nucleotide sequence: TGCGCCAGCAGCTTGGAGGGGGCTATCAATCAGCCCCAGCATTTT. It is translated as CASSLEGAINQPQHF. The chain is built from TRBV5-1 and TRBJ1-5; 7 bases align to TRBD1. V dropped 0 bases and J dropped 3; count of bases not matched to a gene: 3. The length of the CDR3 is 15 residues. The germline V gene has CDR1 SGHRS and CDR2 YFSETQ.